This T cell receptor (beta chain) stems from a study of blood T cell repertoires in COVID-19. Looking at the study overall: Researchers got acute and convalescent COVID-19 samples from the United States, Italy and Spain. T cells, B-cell-depleted T cells, or PBMCs provided the cDNA or gDNA that served as material.

Trimming stripped 0 bases from V and 7 bases from J, with 15 bases between. The CDR3 covers 15 residues. Germline values: CDR1 MNHEY, CDR2 SVGAGI. In the original analysis: Amplification with reference gene primers provided the estimates of nucleated cell counts. This table comes from immunoSEQ multiplex PCR, and its TCRdb copy is limited to in-frame clones, with some not included. V, J and clone size are taken as reported in that table, and D and trimming were inferred from the DNA itself. This repertoire shows under 130,000 clones, roughly nine tenths found once; its top ten account for under 8%. The rearrangement links TRBV6-5 to TRBJ1-1; the D gene is possibly TRBD1 (6 bases). Sequenced sample: peripheral blood. The source of this sequence is a human donor in a cohort sampled during active COVID-19. The CDR3 reads CASSYSPPTGDEAFF. The CDR3 DNA reads TGTGCCAGCAGTTACTCGCCCCCGACAGGAGATGAAGCTTTCTTT.